This T cell receptor beta chain was profiled in a study of regulatory T cells in long-lasting Graves disease. On the study more broadly: Graves' disease counted as persistent after over 5 years of antithyroid drugs with positive TSH receptor antibodies.

This CDR3 comprises 14 residues. Germline CDR1 reads SEHNR; CDR2 reads FQNEAQ (reference sequence). Trimming removed 3 bases at V and 0 bases at J, with 9 bases between. Time point meaning: persistent/refractory GD, antithyroid drugs over 5 years with positive TRAb. Generation of the TCR library employed RNA extracted from PBMCs. Libraries of TCR beta came from iRepertoire HTBI primers plus Arm-PCR of CDR3 regions. In the source study's methods: The identification of approximately 62 TRBV and around 15 TRBJ segments was made across samples. TCRdb analysed the multiplex PCR reads with MiXCR anew, one entry per CDR3 protein. These V and J calls originate from TCRdb's pipeline instead of the authors' own analysis. The data contain around 400,000 distinct CDR3 sequences, 21% of them singletons. Study outcomes and limitations: Persistent Graves' cases showed lower TCR diversity than newly diagnosed cases.

This clonotype has ten or more counts. Antigen unknown. The chain combines TRBV7-9 with TRBJ2-7, with D unclear. The sample here was peripheral blood mononuclear cells (PBMCs), taken when the disease was refractory, from a patient treated with antithyroid drugs. This receptor was taken from a female donor with Graves disease. The CDR3 reads CASSLVLSSYEQYF. The CDR3 DNA is TGTGCCAGCAGCTTGGTCCTAAGCTCCTACGAGCAGTACTTC. The full variable domain, with the rest looked up from reference TRBV7-9 and TRBJ2-7, is DTGVSQNPRHKITKRGQNVTFRCDPISEHNRLYWYRQTLGQGPEFLTYFQNEAQLEKSRLLSDRFSAERPKGSFSTLEIQRTEQGDSAMYLCASSLVLSSYEQYFGPGTRLTVT.